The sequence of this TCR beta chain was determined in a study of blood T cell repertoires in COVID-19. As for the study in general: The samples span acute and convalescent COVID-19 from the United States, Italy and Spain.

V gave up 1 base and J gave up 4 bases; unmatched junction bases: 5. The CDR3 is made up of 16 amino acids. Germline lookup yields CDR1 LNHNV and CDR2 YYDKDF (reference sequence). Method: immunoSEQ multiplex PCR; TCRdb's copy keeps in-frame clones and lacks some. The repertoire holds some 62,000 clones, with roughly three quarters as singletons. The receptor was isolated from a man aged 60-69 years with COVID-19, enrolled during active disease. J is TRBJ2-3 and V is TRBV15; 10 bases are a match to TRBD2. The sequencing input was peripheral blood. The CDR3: CATSRGPAGGSDTQYF. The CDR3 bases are TGTGCCACCAGCAGAGGGCCAGCGGGAGGGTCAGATACGCAGTATTTT.